A selection of T cell receptor beta chains follows, all from one sample in a study of chemoradiotherapy in HPV16-positive cancers. Repertoires were generated with immunoSEQ multiplex PCR, while TCRdb's copy carries only in-frame clones and drops some. The table includes tens of thousands of clones, 86% detected once. The input for sequencing was blood, taken from a patient who underwent chemoradiotherapy. These receptors all come from a human donor with HPV-associated anogenital cancer. CDR3s include the opening cysteine and the closing phenylalanine or tryptophan. D genes are given only for firm matches. Clone size is given for some rows only: seen once, a few or many times, or a class if the clone is expanded.

>16|TRBV14|NA|NA|TRBJ2-7
CASSPLEARSSYEQYF
TGTGCCAGCAGCCCCCTCGAGGCTCGGAGCTCCTACGAGCAGTACTTC
>15|TRBV7-3|NA|medium-sized|TRBJ2-7
CASSLGGHRRYEQYF
TGTGCCAGCAGCCTTGGGGGGCATCGAAGGTACGAGCAGTACTTC
>16|TRBV6-4|TRBD2|NA|TRBJ2-3
CASSDEASGGPDTQYF
TGTGCCAGCAGTGACGAAGCTAGCGGGGGCCCAGATACGCAGTATTTT
>13|TRBV19|NA|NA|TRBJ1-1
CASSMAGRTEAFF
TGTGCCAGTAGTATGGCAGGGAGGACTGAAGCTTTCTTT
>14|TRBV5-1|TRBD1|NA|TRBJ1-4
CASRPGTGNEKLFF
TGCGCCAGCAGACCCGGGACAGGGAATGAAAAACTGTTTTTT
>13|TRBV6-1|TRBD2|NA|TRBJ2-7
CASGRGRHYEQYF
TGTGCCAGCGGGAGGGGAAGACACTACGAGCAGTACTTC
>15|TRBV19|TRBD1|NA|TRBJ1-1
CASRDRGRGNTEAFF
TGTGCCAGCCGGGACAGGGGGCGCGGGAACACTGAAGCTTTCTTT
>17|TRBV7-6|NA|once|TRBJ2-5
CASSLAGTASLQETQYF
TGTGCCAGCAGCTTAGCGGGAACGGCTAGTCTTCAAGAGACCCAGTACTTC
>17|TRBV9|TRBD1|NA|TRBJ1-2
CASSSRDRYLSNYGYTF
TGTGCCAGCAGCTCCCGGGACAGGTATCTATCTAACTATGGCTACACCTTC
>14|TRBV27|TRBD2|NA|TRBJ2-1
CASSRGGDYNEQFF
TGTGCCAGCAGCCGCGGGGGAGACTACAATGAGCAGTTCTTC
>17|TRBV14|TRBD1|NA|TRBJ1-2
CASSQRPADRGDYGYTF
TGTGCCAGCAGCCAACGCCCCGCGGACAGGGGCGACTATGGCTACACCTTC
>17|TRBV27|TRBD1|NA|TRBJ2-1
CASSFSTGAYSYNEQFF
TGTGCCAGCAGTTTTTCGACAGGGGCCTACTCCTACAATGAGCAGTTCTTC
>16|TRBV6-6|TRBD2|NA|TRBJ2-2
CASTFGRGLNTGELFF
TGTGCCAGCACCTTCGGGAGGGGCCTGAACACCGGGGAGCTGTTTTTT
>16|TRBV6-6|NA|NA|TRBJ2-2
CASTLGMGGGPGELFF
TGTGCCAGCACCCTCGGGATGGGAGGGGGGCCCGGGGAGCTGTTTTTT
>14|TRBV2|NA|NA|TRBJ1-2
CASSASIEGDGYTF
TGTGCCAGCAGTGCCTCGATTGAAGGGGATGGCTACACCTTC
>15|TRBV27|NA|NA|TRBJ1-1
CASSYTGQRNTEAFF
TGTGCCAGCAGTTACACAGGACAGAGGAACACTGAAGCTTTCTTT
>11|TRBV29-1|TRBD1|once|TRBJ2-5
CSGRQGETQYF
TGCAGCGGCCGACAGGGAGAGACCCAGTACTTC
>19|TRBV15|NA|NA|TRBJ2-7
CATSRDLGDPGGLSYEQYF
TGTGCCACCAGCAGAGATCTGGGGGATCCAGGGGGGCTCTCCTACGAGCAGTACTTC
>14|TRBV27|TRBD1|NA|TRBJ2-7
CASSPGGAAYEQYF
TGTGCCAGCAGTCCAGGGGGCGCGGCATACGAGCAGTACTTC
>15|TRBV4-3|NA|NA|TRBJ2-4
CASSQEIRDWDIQYF
TGCGCCAGCAGCCAAGAAATCAGGGATTGGGACATTCAGTACTTC
>13|TRBV10-2|NA|NA|TRBJ2-3
CASLPEGVDTQYF
TGCGCCAGCCTCCCCGAGGGGGTAGATACGCAGTATTTT
>14|TRBV4-2|NA|NA|TRBJ2-1
CASSHLVPNNEQFF
TGTGCCAGCAGCCACTTAGTCCCCAACAATGAGCAGTTCTTC
>12|TRBV7-9|NA|few|TRBJ2-7
CASSTGQKAQYF
TGTGCCAGCAGCACAGGCCAGAAAGCGCAGTACTTC
>13|TRBV11-2|NA|NA|TRBJ2-2
CASSPSRSGELFF
TGTGCCAGCAGCCCCTCCCGGAGCGGGGAGCTGTTTTTT
>14|TRBV5-4|NA|NA|TRBJ1-4
CASSLAASDEKLFF
TGTGCCAGCAGCTTGGCCGCGTCGGATGAAAAACTGTTTTTT
>15|TRBV7-8|TRBD1|NA|TRBJ2-5
CASRSGQGYQETQYF
TGTGCCAGCAGATCGGGACAGGGGTACCAAGAGACCCAGTACTTC
>13|TRBV6-5|NA|few|TRBJ1-1
CASSYEGNTEAFF
TGTGCCAGCAGTTACGAGGGGAACACTGAAGCTTTCTTT
>17|TRBV7-2|NA|NA|TRBJ2-3
CASSVRVRQGSGDTQYF
TGTGCCAGCAGCGTGAGGGTTCGTCAGGGCTCGGGAGATACGCAGTATTTT
>13|TRBV9|NA|once|TRBJ2-7
CASSAGLNYEQYF
TGTGCCAGCAGCGCTGGACTAAACTACGAGCAGTACTTC
>16|TRBV27|TRBD1|NA|TRBJ1-2
CASSLQGQGAGNGYTF
TGTGCCAGCAGTTTACAAGGACAGGGGGCAGGTAATGGCTACACCTTC
>15|TRBV7-2|TRBD1|once|TRBJ1-1
CASSPGQGMNTEAFF
TGTGCCAGCAGCCCGGGACAGGGGATGAACACTGAAGCTTTCTTT
>17|TRBV5-1|NA|NA|TRBJ2-3
CASSLVGLQGRTDTQYF
TGCGCCAGCAGCTTGGTAGGCCTACAGGGCCGCACAGATACGCAGTATTTT
>15|TRBV7-8|NA|NA|TRBJ1-4
CASSLALDSEEKLFF
TGTGCCAGCAGCTTAGCTTTGGACTCCGAGGAAAAACTGTTTTTT
>11|TRBV5-6|NA|NA|TRBJ1-2
CASSLLGGYTF
TGTGCCAGCAGCTTGTTGGGCGGCTACACCTTC
>15|TRBV15|TRBD2|NA|TRBJ2-2
CATSRDRGGTGELFF
TGTGCCACCAGCAGAGATCGGGGGGGCACCGGGGAGCTGTTTTTT
>19|TRBV5-6|NA|NA|TRBJ1-6
CASSLGTFGGISYNSPLHF
TGTGCCAGCAGCTTGGGGACCTTCGGGGGTATATCCTATAATTCACCCCTCCACTTT
>16|TRBV10-3|TRBD2|NA|TRBJ2-2
CAISERGGEVTGELFF
TGTGCCATCAGTGAGCGGGGGGGAGAAGTCACCGGGGAGCTGTTTTTT